The 25 T cell receptor beta chains below all came from one sample that was sequenced in a study of blood T cell repertoires in COVID-19. TCRdb's copy holds only in-frame clones and misses some; the assay was immunoSEQ multiplex PCR. This table has approximately 280,000 clones, 80% to 90% appearing once. The material sequenced was peripheral blood. Every receptor here comes from a man aged 35-49 years with acute or convalescent COVID-19.

The chain employs TRBV5-1 and TRBJ2-3; 7 positions match TRBD2. The J segment lost 0 bases and the V segment lost 0 bases, leaving 4 bases of the junction unmatched. Germline values: CDR1 SGHRS, CDR2 YFSETQ. The length of the CDR3 is 16 residues. The CDR3 sequence: CASSLGGSGSTDTQYF. DNA for the CDR3: TGCGCCAGCAGCTTGGGCGGTAGCGGGAGCACAGATACGCAGTATTTT. The full variable domain, in which reference TRBV5-1 and TRBJ2-3 provide the parts outside the CDR3, is KAGVTQTPRYLIKTRGQQVTLSCSPISGHRSVSWYQQTPGQGLQFLFEYFSETQRNKGNFPGRFSGRQFSNSRSEMNVSTLELGDSALYLCASSLGGSGSTDTQYFGPGTRLTVL.

The rearrangement uses TRBV10-3 and TRBJ2-6; no definite D call. The germline V and J ends were trimmed by 4 bases and 2 bases, with 3 bases remaining between them. The CDR3 length is 13 residues. Germline-derived CDR1 and CDR2 are ENHRY and SYGVKD. The CDR3 sequence: CAISVTGANVLTF. Here the CDR3 DNA reads TGTGCCATCAGTGTTACTGGGGCCAACGTCCTGACTTTC.

The V and J genes are TRBV20-1 and TRBJ2-7; D possibly corresponds to TRBD2 (5 bases). There are 13 residues in the CDR3. CDR1 and CDR2 (germline): DFQATT, SNEGSKA (reference sequence). V was shortened by 5 bases and J by 6 bases, with 17 bases between the two germline ends. The CDR3 loop reads CSARGPDGGEQYF. CDR3 nucleotides: TGCAGTGCTCGTGGACCCGACGGAGGCGAGCAGTACTTC.

The chain recombines TRBV28 with TRBJ1-2, with 7 bases lining up with TRBD1. With 5 bases clipped from V and 12 bases from J, the junction kept 9 bases outside the gene matches. In germline, CDR1 is MDHEN, CDR2 SYDVKM. CDR3 length: 12 amino acids. Written as DNA, the CDR3 is TGTGCCAGCAGTCCGCCGACAGGGCTACACACCTTC. Its translation: CASSPPTGLHTF.

The V call is TRBV5-1, the J call TRBJ2-3, with 9 bases aligning to TRBD2. CDR1 is SGHRS and CDR2 is YFSETQ in the germline V gene. CDR3 length: 14 amino acids. The trim removed 4 bases at V and 6 bases at J, leaving 6 bases unmatched. The CDR3 DNA follows: TGCGCCAGCAGCCTGGACAGCGGGGGGGATACGCAGTATTTT. Its translation is CASSLDSGGDTQYF.

The chain joins TRBV3-1 (or the pseudogene TRBV3-2) to TRBJ1-5; D is perhaps TRBD1 (6 bases). The germline V gene encodes CDR1 LGHDT and CDR2 YNNKEL (reference sequence). The length of the CDR3 is 13 residues. V was clipped by 1 base and J by 7 bases, with 8 bases between them. The CDR3 DNA reads TGTGCCAGCAGCCAAGCAGGGGAACAGCCCCAGCATTTT. This sequence encodes CASSQAGEQPQHF.

This clone has only one observation. This chain joins TRBV3-1 (or the pseudogene TRBV3-2) and TRBJ1-2; TRBD1 matches 8 bases. CDR3 length equals 14 residues. The V gene's germline CDR1 is LGHDT and CDR2 YNNKEL (reference sequence). V lost 1 base to trimming and J lost 7 bases; unmatched junction nucleotides: 5. The CDR3 region has the DNA TGTGCCAGCAGCCAAGCAGGGGGCTGGAGTGGCTACACCTTC. This encodes CASSQAGGWSGYTF.

The genes are TRBV24-1 and TRBJ2-1; 9 bases are a match to TRBD2. The CDR3 runs 17 residues. V was pared by 1 base and J by 9 bases, with 12 bases of the junction left unmatched. Germline V gene data show CDR1 as KGHDR and CDR2 as SFDVKD. The CDR3 reads CATSDLARGGARSEQFF. As DNA, the CDR3 is TGTGCCACCAGTGATTTAGCTCGCGGGGGGGCCCGGAGTGAGCAGTTCTTC.

The chain employs TRBV6-2 or TRBV6-3 and TRBJ1-2; D is undetermined. Deletions cut 4 bases from V and 4 bases from J, with 10 bases between. Germline CDR1 and CDR2: MNHEY and SVGEGT. CDR3 length: 13 amino acids. The CDR3: CASSFREGYGYTF. The CDR3 DNA reads as TGTGCCAGCAGTTTCAGAGAGGGCTATGGCTACACCTTC.

This chain uses TRBV5-1 with TRBJ1-1; perhaps TRBD1 as D (5 bases). The CDR3 runs to 15 residues. V lost 1 base and J lost 0, with 10 bases in between. Germline V gene lookup returns CDR1 SGHRS and CDR2 YFSETQ. Here the CDR3 DNA reads TGCGCCAGCAGCTTGACGGGGGTAATGAACACTGAAGCTTTCTTT. Its translation is CASSLTGVMNTEAFF.

The J gene is TRBJ2-1, the V gene TRBV27; D gene uncertain. CDR3 size: 14 residues. Germline values: CDR1 MNHEY, CDR2 SMNVEV (reference sequence). V was clipped by 4 bases and J by 5 bases, with 12 bases between them. The CDR3 region is CASSSTLMDNEQFF. The CDR3 DNA sequence: TGTGCCAGCAGTTCGACACTTATGGACAATGAGCAGTTCTTC.

The chain has TRBV5-6 and TRBJ1-4; the match to TRBD1 covers 7 bases. Per germline, CDR1 SGHDT and CDR2 YYEEEE. This CDR3 contains 15 residues. Germline trimming cut 0 bases from V and 8 bases from J; bases unmatched to any gene: 7. The CDR3 loop is CASSLGQGSYEKLFF. The CDR3 region has the DNA TGTGCCAGCAGCTTGGGACAGGGATCATACGAAAAACTGTTTTTT.

This chain's CDR3 is CASSLVGRYTQYF. DNA of the CDR3: TGCGCCAGCAGCTTGGTGGGCCGCTATACCCAGTACTTC. The chain joins TRBV5-1 to TRBJ2-5; D gene uncertain. CDR1 SGHRS and CDR2 YFSETQ come from the germline V gene. V was shortened by 0 bases and J by 8 bases, with 11 bases between the two germline ends. This CDR3 is built from 13 residues.

The chain combines TRBV4-1 with TRBJ2-3; the match to TRBD1 covers 8 bases. V lost 0 bases, J lost 4 bases, and 9 bases stayed unmatched. In germline, CDR1 is MGHRA, CDR2 YSYEKL. The CDR3 is made up of 17 amino acids. CDR3 nucleotides: TGCGCCAGCAGCCAAGATATACAGGGGGGATGGGCAGATACGCAGTATTTT. This gives the protein CASSQDIQGGWADTQYF.

The chain carries TRBV30 and TRBJ2-3, with TRBD1 matching over 10 bases. Germline V gene sequence: CDR1 GTSNPN, CDR2 SVGIG (reference sequence). This CDR3 region has 15 residues. V lost 2 bases, J lost 4 bases, and 6 bases stayed unmatched. CDR3 sequence: CAWSLRQGAPDTQYF. CDR3 DNA: TGTGCCTGGAGTCTGCGACAGGGGGCCCCAGATACGCAGTATTTT.

The genes are TRBV5-6 and TRBJ1-3; D call uncertain. Per germline, CDR1 SGHDT and CDR2 YYEEEE. CDR3 length equals 17 residues. V was cut by 0 bases and J by 0 bases, with 13 bases left in between. As DNA, the CDR3 is TGTGCCAGCAGCTTGGGCGGGCCGCAACACTCTGGAAACACCATATATTTT. Protein: CASSLGGPQHSGNTIYF.

The chain recombines TRBV12-5 with TRBJ2-1; D remains ambiguous. The V and J ends lost 6 bases and 6 bases respectively, with 12 bases between them. Germline CDR1 LGHNT, CDR2 FRNRAP. This CDR3 is 13 amino acids long. DNA for the CDR3: TGTGCTAGTGGCCCGTTCGTCAGCAATGAGCAGTTCTTC. Protein product: CASGPFVSNEQFF.

This chain uses TRBV6-9 with TRBJ1-5, with D possibly TRBD1 on 6 matching bases. Trimming pared 2 bases from V and 5 bases from J, leaving 13 bases between. Per germline, CDR1 MNHGY and CDR2 SVAAGI. The CDR3 covers 15 residues. CDR3 region: CASSYRRQDDQPQHF. As DNA, the CDR3 is TGTGCCAGCAGTTATCGAAGACAGGATGATCAGCCCCAGCATTTT.

The chain recombines TRBV30 with TRBJ1-2; D is perhaps TRBD1 (6 bases). Germline CDR1 reads GTSNPN; CDR2 reads SVGIG (reference sequence). V was shortened by 3 bases and J by 4 bases, with 15 bases between the two germline ends. The CDR3 is 14 residues long. The CDR3 nucleotides read TGTGCCTGGAGGGTAGCAGGGGCCCGCTATGGCTACACCTTC. The encoded protein is CAWRVAGARYGYTF.

This chain uses TRBV29-1 with TRBJ2-1; 10 nucleotides match TRBD1. The CDR3 length is 11 residues. The J segment lost 15 bases and the V segment lost 4 bases, leaving 6 bases of the junction unmatched. Looked up from germline, CDR1 is SQVTM and CDR2 is ANQGSEA. The CDR3 sequence is CSVGGQGPGFF. As DNA, the CDR3 is TGCAGCGTTGGGGGACAGGGGCCCGGGTTCTTC.

The chain joins TRBV10-3 to TRBJ1-2, with D perhaps TRBD1 (5 bases). V lost 1 base, J lost 0 bases, and 12 bases lay in between. This CDR3 contains 16 residues. Germline V gene data show CDR1 as ENHRY and CDR2 as SYGVKD. The CDR3 region has the DNA TGTGCCATCAGTGAGTGGGGGGGAGCTGCTAACTATGGCTACACCTTC. Protein: CAISEWGGAANYGYTF.

The chain couples TRBV28 to TRBJ1-3; 8 nucleotides match TRBD1. The CDR3 contains 17 residues. Germline V gene data show CDR1 as MDHEN and CDR2 as SYDVKM. J lost 0 bases, V lost 4 bases, and 8 bases had no gene match. In nucleotides, the CDR3 is TGTGCCAGCAGTTCCCCGGAGCAGGGGGCCTCTGGAAACACCATATATTTT. This gives the protein CASSSPEQGASGNTIYF.

The J gene is TRBJ2-2, the V gene TRBV9; 9 bases align to TRBD2. The V gene end was trimmed by 4 bases and the J gene end by 1 base; junction bases not matched to a gene: 5. Germline-derived CDR1 and CDR2 are SGDLS and YYNGEE. This CDR3 region has 16 residues. The CDR3 here is CASSPFSGGNTGELFF. CDR3 coding DNA: TGTGCCAGCAGCCCATTTAGCGGGGGGAACACCGGGGAGCTGTTTTTT.

This clone appeared a single time. The chain has TRBV27 and TRBJ2-7; 13 nucleotides match TRBD2. The CDR3 runs 16 residues. CDR1 and CDR2 (germline): MNHEY, SMNVEV (reference sequence). With V trimmed by 2 bases and J by 4 bases, 5 bases remained unmatched. The CDR3 is CASSLRTSGGRYEQYF. The CDR3 region has the DNA TGTGCCAGCAGTTTACGGACTAGCGGGGGAAGGTACGAGCAGTACTTC.

J is TRBJ2-5 and V is TRBV6-1; 10 nucleotides align to TRBD1. The V gene's germline CDR1 is MNHNS and CDR2 SASEGT. V was pared by 1 base and J by 7 bases, with 6 bases of the junction left unmatched. CDR3 size: 15 residues. The chain's CDR3 is CASSEEDRGWVTQYF. The CDR3 DNA reads as TGTGCCAGCAGTGAAGAGGACAGGGGGTGGGTGACCCAGTACTTC.